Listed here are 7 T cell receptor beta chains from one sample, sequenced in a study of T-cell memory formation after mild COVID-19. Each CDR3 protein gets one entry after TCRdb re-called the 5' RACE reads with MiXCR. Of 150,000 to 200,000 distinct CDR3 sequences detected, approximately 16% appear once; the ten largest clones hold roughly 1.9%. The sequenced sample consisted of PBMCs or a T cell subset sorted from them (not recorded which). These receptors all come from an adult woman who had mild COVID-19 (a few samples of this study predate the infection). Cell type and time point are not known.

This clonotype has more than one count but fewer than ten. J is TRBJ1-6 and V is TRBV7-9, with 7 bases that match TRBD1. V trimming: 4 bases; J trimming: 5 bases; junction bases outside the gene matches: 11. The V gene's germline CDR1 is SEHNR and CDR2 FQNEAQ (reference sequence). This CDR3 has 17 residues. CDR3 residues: CASSSSDRKVDNSPLHF. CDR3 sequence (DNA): TGTGCCAGCAGCTCATCGGACAGGAAAGTTGATAATTCACCCCTCCACTTT.

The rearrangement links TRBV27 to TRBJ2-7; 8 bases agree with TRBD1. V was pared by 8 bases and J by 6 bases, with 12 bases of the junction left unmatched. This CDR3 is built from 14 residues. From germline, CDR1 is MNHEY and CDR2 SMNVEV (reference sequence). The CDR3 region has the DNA TGTGCCAGCGGCAACTCGGACAGGGCGGGCGAGCAGTACTTC. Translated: CASGNSDRAGEQYF.

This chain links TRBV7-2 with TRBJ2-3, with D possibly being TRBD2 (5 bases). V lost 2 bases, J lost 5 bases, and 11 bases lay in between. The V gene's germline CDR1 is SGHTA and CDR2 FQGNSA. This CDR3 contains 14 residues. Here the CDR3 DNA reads TGTGCCAGCAGCTTACGCGGGCCCGGAGATACGCAGTATTTT. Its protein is CASSLRGPGDTQYF.

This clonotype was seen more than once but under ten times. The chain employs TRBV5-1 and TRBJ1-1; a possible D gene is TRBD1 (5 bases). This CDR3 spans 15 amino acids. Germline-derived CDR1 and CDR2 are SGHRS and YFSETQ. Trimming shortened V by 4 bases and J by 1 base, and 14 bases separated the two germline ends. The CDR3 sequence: CASSPTGEGNTEAFF. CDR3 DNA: TGCGCCAGCAGCCCGACGGGGGAGGGGAACACTGAAGCTTTCTTT.

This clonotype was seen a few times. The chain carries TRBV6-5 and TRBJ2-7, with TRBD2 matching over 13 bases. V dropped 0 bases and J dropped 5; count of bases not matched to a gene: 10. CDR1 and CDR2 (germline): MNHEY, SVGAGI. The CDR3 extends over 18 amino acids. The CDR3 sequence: CASSYSRALAGGLDEQYF. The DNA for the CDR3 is TGTGCCAGCAGTTACTCGCGGGCACTAGCGGGAGGGCTCGACGAGCAGTACTTC.

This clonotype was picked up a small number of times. As DNA, the CDR3 is TGCGCCAGCAGCCTCCGGGCAGGGTGGACTGAAGCTTTCTTT. This gives the protein CASSLRAGWTEAFF. V gene TRBV5-1 combines with J gene TRBJ1-1; a possible D gene is TRBD1 (5 bases). Deletions cut 4 bases from V and 5 bases from J, with 15 bases between. The CDR3 totals 14 residues. From germline, CDR1 is SGHRS and CDR2 YFSETQ.

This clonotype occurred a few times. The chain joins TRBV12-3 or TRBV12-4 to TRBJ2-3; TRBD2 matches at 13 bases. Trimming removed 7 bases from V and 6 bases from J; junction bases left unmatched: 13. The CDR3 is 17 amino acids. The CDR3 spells CASKKSRTSGSSDTQYF. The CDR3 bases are TGTGCCAGCAAGAAATCGAGGACTAGCGGGAGTTCGGATACGCAGTATTTT.